In this sample, the clone carrying this T cell receptor (beta chain) turned up once. These data come from a study of T cell responses to AZD1222 COVID-19 vaccine. The germline V gene encodes CDR1 LGHNA and CDR2 YSLEER. Losses at the gene ends were 1 base for V and 0 bases for J; bases not matched to a gene: 4. CDR3 length: 18 amino acids. Assay used: immunoSEQ multiplex PCR; TCRdb lists only in-frame clones, some missing. The table lists about 100,000 clones, approximately 90% of them singletons. Pooled samples include second doses given at about 4 or 12 weeks. The sequence came from an adult who received the AZD1222 COVID-19 vaccine. The specimen was peripheral blood, collected 28 days after the second AZD1222 dose. The chain carries TRBV4-3 and TRBJ2-1; 12 positions match TRBD2. The CDR3 reads CASSQGLAGVSSYNEQFF. The CDR3 DNA reads as TGCGCCAGCAGCCAAGGACTAGCGGGAGTTAGCTCCTACAATGAGCAGTTCTTC.